These 20 T cell receptor beta chains came from one sample sequenced in a study of blood T cells in healthy people across ages. Primers used in a second PCR of about 6 to 12 cycles were a sample-barcoded 5' primer and a J-beta primer mix. TCRdb re-called the 5' RACE reads with MiXCR, one entry per CDR3 protein. The data contain roughly 1.5 million distinct CDR3 sequences, less than 45% of them singletons. The sequencing sample was made of blood. The receptors stem from a woman under 30 in good health.

This clonotype occurred a few times. The CDR3 coding sequence is TGCGCCAGCAGCCCTCTGACCCCGGGCACAGATACGCAGTATTTT. Protein sequence: CASSPLTPGTDTQYF. This sequence joins TRBV4-1 and TRBJ2-3; D uncertain. The CDR3 sequence is 15 residues long. The V gene's germline CDR1 is MGHRA and CDR2 YSYEKL. V was trimmed by 4 bases and J by 1 base, leaving 12 bases between them.

The V and J genes are TRBV20-1 and TRBJ1-2, with D uncertain. Trimming pared 3 bases from V and 14 bases from J, leaving 10 bases between. This CDR3 has 9 amino acids. Looked up from germline, CDR1 is DFQATT and CDR2 is SNEGSKA (reference sequence). The DNA for the CDR3 is TGCAGTGCTAGTATAGGGCCGACCTTC. Amino acid sequence: CSASIGPTF.

The V and J genes are TRBV20-1 and TRBJ1-2; 9 bases match TRBD1. CDR3 length: 13 amino acids. CDR1 and CDR2 (germline): DFQATT, SNEGSKA (reference sequence). The junction had 5 bases not matched to a gene; V was cut back by 6 bases and J by 3 bases. The CDR3 DNA sequence: TGCAGTGCGCGTAGGGACAGGGACTATGGCTACACCTTC. It codes for CSARRDRDYGYTF.

V and J are TRBV12-3 or TRBV12-4 and TRBJ2-3; 7 bases agree with TRBD2. The CDR3 runs to 15 residues. Unmatched junction bases numbered 5, after V lost 3 bases and J lost 2 bases. CDR3 nucleotides: TGTGCCAGCAGTTTTCTAGCGGTGGCCACAGATACGCAGTATTTT. Translated, it gives CASSFLAVATDTQYF.

This clonotype turned up a few times. The J gene is TRBJ2-7, the V gene TRBV20-1; 9 bases align to TRBD1. This CDR3 is built from 15 residues. V lost 1 base, J lost 1 base, and 5 bases stayed unmatched. Per the germline V gene, CDR1 is DFQATT and CDR2 is SNEGSKA (reference sequence). Written as DNA, the CDR3 is TGCAGTGCTAGAGTTTTCGGACAGGGGTCCTACGAGCAGTACTTC. Residues: CSARVFGQGSYEQYF.

The gene calls are TRBV2 and TRBJ1-6, with 8 positions matching TRBD1. The CDR3 spans 16 residues. Per the germline V gene, CDR1 is SNHLY and CDR2 is FYNNEI. The V segment lost 8 bases and the J segment 4 bases; nucleotides outside the gene matches: 10. CDR3 region: CASERQGNKYNSPLHF. Written as DNA, the CDR3 is TGTGCCAGCGAAAGACAGGGGAATAAGTATAATTCACCCCTCCACTTT.

Turning to this clonotype: Possible read error: a much larger clone is one base away. V is TRBV29-1 and J is TRBJ2-7, with TRBD1 identical over 8 bases. The V gene end was trimmed by 4 bases and the J gene end by 2 bases; junction bases not matched to a gene: 1. This CDR3 is built from 12 residues. Germline CDR1 reads SQVTM; CDR2 reads ANQGSEA. The CDR3 spells CSVAQGAYEQYF. The CDR3 DNA reads TGCAGCGTTGCACAGGGGGCCTACGAGCAGTACTTC.

This clonotype was picked up a small number of times. This chain joins TRBV4-1 and TRBJ1-2; possibly TRBD1 for D (5 bases). The V end lost 1 base, the J end lost 7 bases, and 19 bases lay between the germline ends. Looked up from germline, CDR1 is MGHRA and CDR2 is YSYEKL. CDR3 length: 16 residues. The CDR3 DNA sequence: TGCGCCAGCAGCCAAGTGATCCGGGACTCTCGGGCTGGCTACACCTTC. It codes for CASSQVIRDSRAGYTF.

The rearrangement uses TRBV27 and TRBJ1-5; the D is unclear. The length of the CDR3 is 16 residues. V was clipped by 5 bases and J by 6 bases, with 20 bases between them. The germline V gene has CDR1 MNHEY and CDR2 SMNVEV (reference sequence). The CDR3 is CASSPLALTRGQPQHF. The DNA for the CDR3 is TGTGCCAGCAGTCCCCTGGCCCTGACCCGGGGTCAGCCCCAGCATTTT.

This clonotype was recorded a few times. The V and J genes are TRBV10-3 and TRBJ2-7, with TRBD1 identical over 8 bases. Looked up from germline, CDR1 is ENHRY and CDR2 is SYGVKD. V trimming: 2 bases; J trimming: 3 bases; junction bases outside the gene matches: 6. This CDR3 contains 15 residues. The CDR3 DNA is TGTGCCATCAGTGAGCCCGGGACAGGTAGCTACGAGCAGTACTTC. This encodes CAISEPGTGSYEQYF.

V gene TRBV4-3 combines with J gene TRBJ1-1; tentative D call: TRBD1 (5 bases). Trimming took 2 bases from V and 10 from J, leaving 14 bases between them. The CDR3 length is 13 residues. Germline CDR1 is LGHNA and CDR2 is YSLEER. As DNA, the CDR3 is TGCGCCAGCAGCCAATTGGACCGAGGGGTAGCTTTCTTT. It is translated as CASSQLDRGVAFF.

A few counts support this clonotype. V is TRBV5-1 and J is TRBJ2-1, with a possible D match to TRBD1 (7 bases). Deletions cut 2 bases from V and 6 bases from J, with 15 bases between. The CDR3 runs 15 residues. The germline V gene encodes CDR1 SGHRS and CDR2 YFSETQ. The CDR3 reads CASSLWQGGSNEQFF. The CDR3 DNA reads TGCGCCAGCAGCTTATGGCAGGGGGGATCCAATGAGCAGTTCTTC. The entire variable domain, with the rest obtained from reference TRBV5-1 and TRBJ2-1, is as follows: KAGVTQTPRYLIKTRGQQVTLSCSPISGHRSVSWYQQTPGQGLQFLFEYFSETQRNKGNFPGRFSGRQFSNSRSEMNVSTLELGDSALYLCASSLWQGGSNEQFFGPGTRLTVL.

This clonotype was counted between two and nine times. The chain combines TRBV5-6 with TRBJ2-5, with D maybe TRBD2 (5 bases). V lost 1 base to trimming and J lost 3 bases, with 10 bases between them. The CDR3 has 14 residues. CDR1 SGHDT and CDR2 YYEEEE come from the germline V gene. Here the CDR3 reads CASSLSLAEETQYF. The CDR3, as DNA: TGTGCCAGCAGCTTGTCCCTAGCCGAAGAGACCCAGTACTTC.

The chain has TRBV13 and TRBJ2-5; 9 bases line up with TRBD2. The germline CDR1 and CDR2 sequences are PRHDT and FYEKMQ (reference sequence). The CDR3 spans 17 residues. Germline trimming cut 5 bases from V and 3 bases from J; bases unmatched to any gene: 13. Written as DNA, the CDR3 is TGTGCCAGCAGCCTGACGGGCTGGCGGGAGGGTAAAGAGACCCAGTACTTC. The encoded protein is CASSLTGWREGKETQYF. The variable domain in full, with the rest retrieved from reference TRBV13 and TRBJ2-5, is AAGVIQSPRHLIKEKRETATLKCYPIPRHDTVYWYQQGPGQDPQFLISFYEKMQSDKGSIPDRFSAQQFSDYHSELNMSSLELGDSALYFCASSLTGWREGKETQYFGPGTRLLVL.

A few counts support this clonotype. The rearrangement joins TRBV18 to TRBJ2-1; D is perhaps TRBD2 (6 bases). V was pared by 3 bases and J by 5 bases, with 20 bases between. Per the germline V gene, CDR1 is KGHSH and CDR2 is LQKENI. CDR3 length: 17 amino acids. This CDR3 reads CASSPLGPGLGDNEQFF. DNA of the CDR3: TGTGCCAGCTCACCCTTGGGGCCGGGACTCGGGGACAATGAGCAGTTCTTC.

The V gene is TRBV29-1, the J gene TRBJ2-3; D is unclear. The CDR3 contains 14 residues. Trimming removed 7 bases at V and 1 base at J, with 15 bases between. In germline, CDR1 is SQVTM, CDR2 ANQGSEA. CDR3 DNA sequence: TGCAGCGCTGATTCGGGCGAGGGCACAGATACGCAGTATTTT. Amino acids: CSADSGEGTDTQYF.

The chain recombines TRBV13 with TRBJ2-4; D may be TRBD2 (5 bases). The end of the DNA is better explained by TRBJ2-7, so the J call may be wrong. Germline CDR1 PRHDT, CDR2 FYEKMQ (reference sequence). The CDR3 is made up of 15 amino acids. The DNA for the CDR3 is TGTGCCAGCAGCTTAGTAAGGACTTCCCTTTACGAGCAGTACTTC. Encoded protein: CASSLVRTSLYEQYF.

The V and J genes are TRBV7-9 and TRBJ1-1; D perhaps matches TRBD1 (5 bases). Germline V gene lookup returns CDR1 SEHNR and CDR2 FQNEAQ (reference sequence). Trimming cost V 5 bases and J 8 bases, with 9 bases left between them. The CDR3 runs to 11 residues. Written as DNA, the CDR3 is TGTGCCAGCAGCCCGGGGGACGAAGCTTTCTTT. Translating it yields CASSPGDEAFF.

This clonotype was picked up many times. V gene TRBV27 combines with J gene TRBJ1-2, with TRBD1 matching 9 bases. The ends lost 4 bases at V and 4 bases at J; junction bases unmatched: 4. This CDR3 comprises 14 residues. CDR1 and CDR2 (germline): MNHEY, SMNVEV (reference sequence). The DNA for the CDR3 is TGTGCCAGCAGTTCCGGGACAGGGTTCTATGGCTACACCTTC. Translated: CASSSGTGFYGYTF.

The J gene is TRBJ2-3, the V gene TRBV4-3; 11 bases line up with TRBD2. J gave up 2 bases and V 1 base, and 2 bases lay outside the gene matches. Germline values: CDR1 LGHNA, CDR2 YSLEER. CDR3 length: 16 amino acids. The CDR3 DNA sequence: TGCGCCAGCAGCCAAGTACTAGCGGGGGACACAGATACGCAGTATTTT. Translating it yields CASSQVLAGDTDTQYF.